This paragraph reports one T cell receptor (beta chain). The antigen remains undetermined. Sequenced by immunoSEQ multiplex PCR; TCRdb stores in-frame clones only, minus some. The sample has about 73,000 clones; around 70% are singletons. The CDR3 totals 14 residues. Germline-derived CDR1 and CDR2 are MNHEY and SVGAGI. Deletions cut 5 bases from V and 8 bases from J, with 13 bases between. The data derive from a study of vaccination effects on CD4 cells after COVID-19. Study in general: A few million PBMC were seeded per well and grown in the presence of around 10 IU/ml IL-2 and 8 to 10 ug/ml peptides.

Whole-study results and caveats: Healthy vaccinees' vaccine-induced clones included only 1 of 255 that recognized common cold coronaviruses.

Following culture for about 11 days, CD4+ T cells were isolated. Every participant took two doses of the BNT162b2 or mRNA-1273 vaccine. Days 3 and 7 were when half the medium was replaced with IL-2 medium. The genes are TRBV6-5 and TRBJ1-6; D is unclear. The source was CD4+ T cells from PBMCs cultured without peptide, collected after COVID-19 vaccination. This receptor was taken from a human donor who received a COVID-19 vaccine. DNA of the CDR3: TGTGCCAGCAGTCTCGGGGTGATGGATTCACCCCTCCACTTT. Its translation is CASSLGVMDSPLHF.